The 8 T cell receptor beta chains below come from one sample, sequenced in a study of monozygotic twins with inflammatory bowel disease. TCRdb re-called the 5' RACE reads; every CDR3 protein appears as one record, without DNA. Found here are approximately 330,000 distinct CDR3 sequences; the top ten clones hold approximately 2%. Sequenced material: blood. These receptors came from a human donor with ulcerative colitis or Crohn's disease, or a healthy co-twin of an affected twin (not recorded which).

The chain combines TRBV4-1 with TRBJ2-3; as DNA is missing, the TRBD2 call by TCRdb cannot be tested. Germline loops: CDR1 MGHRA, CDR2 YSYEKL. The CDR3 has 17 residues. The CDR3 loop is CASSHHPASGFTDTQYF.

This sequence joins TRBV7-8 and TRBJ2-1; TCRdb proposes TRBD1, but this gene call is untestable without DNA. The CDR3 is 13 residues long. The germline CDR1 and CDR2 sequences are SGHVS and FQNEAQ. CDR3 loop: CASSSRDYNEQFF.

This chain connects TRBV29-1 to TRBJ2-2; TCRdb names TRBD1, which stays unverified in the absence of DNA. CDR3 length: 13 residues. Germline V gene data show CDR1 as SQVTM and CDR2 as ANQGSEA. CDR3 residues: CSVEDQGAGELFF.

J is TRBJ2-1 and V is TRBV18; the TCRdb call, TRBD2, lacks DNA for checking. This CDR3 spans 14 amino acids. From germline, CDR1 is KGHSH and CDR2 LQKENI. CDR3 loop: CASSGGLARNEQFF.

The gene calls are TRBV5-1 and TRBJ1-3. The germline gives CDR1 SGHRS, CDR2 YFSETQ. The CDR3 has 16 residues. Here the CDR3 reads CASSSAVELDGNTIYF.

J is TRBJ2-3 and V is TRBV2; TCRdb's assignment of TRBD1 cannot be checked, as there is no DNA. CDR3 length: 14 residues. Germline V gene sequence: CDR1 SNHLY, CDR2 FYNNEI. Here the CDR3 reads CASIGTAGTDTQYF.

This chain connects TRBV6-6 to TRBJ1-5; TCRdb's D call, TRBD1, is unchecked because there is no DNA. Looked up from germline, CDR1 is MNHNY and CDR2 is SVGAGI (reference sequence). The CDR3 is made up of 14 amino acids. CDR3: CASSFDRGGQPQHF.

The CDR3 protein is CSATGPGQPMGTEAFF. V is TRBV20-1 and J is TRBJ1-1; TCRdb returns TRBD1, unconfirmable since there is no DNA. This CDR3 is 16 amino acids long. The germline V gene encodes CDR1 DFQATT and CDR2 SNEGSKA (reference sequence).